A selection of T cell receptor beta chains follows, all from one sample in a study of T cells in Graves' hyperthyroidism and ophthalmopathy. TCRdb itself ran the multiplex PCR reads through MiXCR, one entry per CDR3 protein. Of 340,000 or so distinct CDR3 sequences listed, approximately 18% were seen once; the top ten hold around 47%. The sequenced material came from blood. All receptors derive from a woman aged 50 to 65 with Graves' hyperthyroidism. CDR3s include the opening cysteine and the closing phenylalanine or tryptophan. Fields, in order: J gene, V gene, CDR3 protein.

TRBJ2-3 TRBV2 CASRSAGGADTQYF
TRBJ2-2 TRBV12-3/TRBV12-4 CASSPLPGYTGELFF
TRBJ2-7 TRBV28 CASSFGGRVYEQYF
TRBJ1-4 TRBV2 CASSDGIGGKLFF
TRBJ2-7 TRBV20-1 CSASSSSGSRYEQYF
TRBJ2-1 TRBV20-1 CSAIRREGPYNEQFF
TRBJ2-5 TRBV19 CASSPRPGQGSETQYF
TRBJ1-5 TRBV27 CASRATGPYSNQPQHF
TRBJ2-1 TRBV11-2 CASSLDQGQYNEQFF
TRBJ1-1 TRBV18 CASSPQQGSAEAFF
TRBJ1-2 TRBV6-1 CASSAGTNYGYTF
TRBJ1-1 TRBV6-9 CASSSGYPEAFF
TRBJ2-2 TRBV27 CASALGLAGVTGELFF
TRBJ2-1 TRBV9 CASNGPGGEQFF
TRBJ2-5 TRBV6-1 CASRLQLYTKETQYF
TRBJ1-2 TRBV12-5 CASGFGNLGVGYTF
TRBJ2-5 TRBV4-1 CASSQGLAGETQYF
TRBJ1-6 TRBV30 CAWSVAGVRSPLHF
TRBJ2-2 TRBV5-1 CASTYRDRGYVGELFF
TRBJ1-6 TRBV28 CASRTGTHSPLHF
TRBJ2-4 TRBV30 CAWSQDTKRNIQYF
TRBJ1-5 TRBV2 CASRGTGNQPQHF
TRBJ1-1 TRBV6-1 CASSESGGNTEAFF
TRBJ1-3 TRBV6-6 CASSYSDRGTSGNTIYF
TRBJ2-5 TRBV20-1 CSAIHRKRIGETQYF
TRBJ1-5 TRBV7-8 CASSLEAGVYDSNQPQHF
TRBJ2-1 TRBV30 CAWRARANEQFF
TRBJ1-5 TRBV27 CASSLRGASQPQHF
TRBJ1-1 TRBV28 CASSSEGRKNTEAFF